The rows below give T cell receptor beta chains drawn from one sample of a study of human T cells and chemical hapten exposure. MiXCR, applied by TCRdb to the RACE reads, yields one record per CDR3 protein. The data contain 300,000 to 450,000 distinct CDR3 sequences, 4% to 5.5% of them singletons. The material sequenced was whole blood, taken in connection with sensitization to the hapten diphenylcyclopropenone (DPC). The receptors shown here come from a woman aged 45-60 years with alopecia areata. Some clones in this sample may be carry-over from other donors' samples. The CDR3 runs from the conserved cysteine through the conserved F or W. Each record gives: V gene, clone size, J gene, D gene, CDR3 protein, CDR3 DNA. The D gene is left open where the match is weak. Clone size is shown for a subset of rows, as once, few, many or a class of expanded clone.

>TRBV6-6|many|TRBJ2-2|-
CASSAPVTLTGELFF
TGTGCCAGCAGTGCCCCAGTGACACTAACCGGGGAGCTGTTTTTT
>TRBV28|many|TRBJ2-3|TRBD2
CASSLPRGSGRSTDTQYF
TGTGCCAGCAGTTTACCCCGGGGTAGCGGGCGTAGCACAGATACGCAGTATTTT
>TRBV6-2/TRBV6-3|many|TRBJ1-1|-
CASSYQNMNTEAFF
TGTGCCAGCAGTTACCAGAATATGAACACTGAAGCTTTCTTT
>TRBV6-5|-|TRBJ1-5|-
CASRGRGNQPQHF
TGTGCCAGCAGGGGCAGGGGAAATCAGCCCCAGCATTTT
>TRBV4-1|-|TRBJ1-4|-
CASSQDSTGNEKLFF
TGCGCCAGCAGCCAAGATTCTACTGGAAATGAAAAACTGTTTTTT
>TRBV7-6|few|TRBJ2-3|TRBD2
CASSSPLAGGTQFQYF
TGTGCCAGCAGTTCACCACTAGCGGGAGGGACCCAATTCCAGTATTTT
>TRBV27|-|TRBJ2-7|TRBD2
CASKTGAGVYEQYF
TGTGCCAGCAAAACCGGAGCGGGAGTCTACGAGCAGTACTTC
>TRBV6-5|many|TRBJ1-5|TRBD1
CASGNYRGPKPQHF
TGTGCCAGCGGCAATTACAGGGGGCCGAAGCCCCAGCATTTT
>TRBV9|many|TRBJ2-5|-
CASSPSGNYQETQYF
TGTGCCAGCAGCCCCTCCGGCAACTACCAAGAGACCCAGTACTTC
>TRBV9|few|TRBJ1-4|-
CASSVSYSTNEKLFF
TGTGCCAGCAGCGTATCATACAGTACTAATGAAAAACTGTTTTTT
>TRBV28|many|TRBJ1-2|-
CACRRDYGYTF
TGTGCCTGCCGCCGGGACTATGGCTACACCTTC
>TRBV29-1|-|TRBJ1-1|-
CSASSREPEAFF
TGCAGCGCTTCCTCCAGGGAGCCTGAAGCTTTCTTT
>TRBV6-5|-|TRBJ2-7|-
CASRPGTLSSYEQYF
TGTGCCAGCAGACCCGGGACGTTGAGCTCCTACGAGCAGTACTTC
>TRBV24-1|many|TRBJ2-1|TRBD1
CATSTGTGLYNEQFF
TGTGCCACCAGTACCGGGACAGGGTTATACAATGAGCAGTTCTTC
>TRBV19|-|TRBJ2-1|TRBD2
CASSPDSGGGAGNEQFF
TGTGCCAGTAGTCCGGACTCCGGCGGGGGGGCGGGCAATGAGCAGTTCTTC
>TRBV13|many|TRBJ2-5|-
CASSPPGLKETQYF
TGTGCCAGCAGCCCGCCGGGACTCAAAGAGACCCAGTACTTC
>TRBV29-1|many|TRBJ1-1|TRBD1
CSVKAGAGGEAFF
TGCAGCGTCAAAGCCGGGGCAGGGGGTGAAGCTTTCTTT
>TRBV10-3|-|TRBJ2-3|TRBD2
CAISSSGIRDTQYF
TGTGCCATCAGTTCTAGCGGGATAAGGGATACGCAGTATTTT
>TRBV6-5|-|TRBJ2-3|-
CASSYFRGTDTQYF
TGTGCCAGCAGTTACTTCAGGGGCACAGATACGCAGTATTTT
>TRBV20-1|few|TRBJ2-7|TRBD1
CSASTGTGVSEQYF
TGCAGTGCTAGTACCGGGACAGGGGTCTCCGAGCAGTACTTC
>TRBV9|many|TRBJ1-2|TRBD1
CASSVARQGNYGYTF
TGTGCCAGCAGCGTAGCACGACAGGGTAACTATGGCTACACCTTC
>TRBV11-2|few|TRBJ2-7|-
CASSFRGPLEQYF
TGTGCCAGCAGCTTCAGGGGACCTCTCGAGCAGTACTTC
>TRBV12-3/TRBV12-4|once|TRBJ2-3|TRBD1
CASRSGTGHTDTQYF
TGTGCCAGCAGATCCGGGACAGGACACACAGATACGCAGTATTTT
>TRBV11-2|-|TRBJ2-3|-
CASSSGPGADTQYF
TGTGCCAGCAGCTCAGGACCCGGAGCGGATACGCAGTATTTT
>TRBV5-1|many|TRBJ2-5|-
CASSPPTGSGGETQYF
TGCGCCAGCAGCCCCCCCACAGGGTCTGGGGGAGAGACCCAGTACTTC
>TRBV6-2/TRBV6-3|many|TRBJ2-1|TRBD2
CASSYSNLLAGNEQFF
TGTGCCAGCAGTTACTCGAATTTGTTAGCGGGAAATGAGCAGTTCTTC
>TRBV7-2|many|TRBJ1-5|-
CASSPGKGGNQPQHF
TGTGCCAGCAGCCCAGGGAAAGGGGGGAATCAGCCCCAGCATTTT
>TRBV6-5|-|TRBJ1-1|-
CASRPREGNTEAFF
TGTGCCAGCAGGCCCCGGGAGGGGAACACTGAAGCTTTCTTT
>TRBV5-7|-|TRBJ1-2|TRBD1
CASSLDRGHYGYTF
TGTGCCAGCAGCTTGGACAGGGGGCATTATGGCTACACCTTC
>TRBV10-3|many|TRBJ1-2|-
CAISGSSYGYTF
TGTGCCATCAGTGGCAGTTCCTATGGCTACACCTTC
>TRBV29-1|many|TRBJ2-3|-
CSVRGILTDTQYF
TGCAGCGTTAGGGGCATACTCACAGATACGCAGTATTTT
>TRBV15|many|TRBJ2-5|-
CATSRDWPGETQYF
TGTGCCACCAGCAGAGATTGGCCTGGTGAGACCCAGTACTTC
>TRBV5-4|-|TRBJ2-2|TRBD1
CASGGQSAPTGELFF
TGTGCCAGCGGGGGACAGTCCGCGCCCACCGGGGAGCTGTTTTTT
>TRBV28|many|TRBJ1-4|-
CASAGTLTTNEKLFF
TGTGCCAGCGCCGGGACCCTCACAACTAATGAAAAACTGTTTTTT
>TRBV10-1|once|TRBJ2-5|-
CASSSTGFQETQYF
TGCGCCAGCAGTTCTACAGGGTTCCAAGAGACCCAGTACTTC
>TRBV9|many|TRBJ2-3|TRBD1
CASSRGLPRTDTQYF
TGTGCCAGCAGCAGGGGGCTCCCCCGCACAGATACGCAGTATTTT
>TRBV27|few|TRBJ1-1|TRBD1
CASRLDRVVTEAFF
TGTGCCAGCAGATTGGACAGGGTGGTGACTGAAGCTTTCTTT
>TRBV6-5|-|TRBJ2-7|-
CASSYVGDEQYF
TGTGCCAGCAGTTATGTAGGAGACGAGCAGTACTTC
>TRBV6-5|few|TRBJ1-2|TRBD1
CASSYRTGGYGYTF
TGTGCCAGCAGTTACCGGACAGGCGGCTATGGCTACACCTTC
>TRBV2|few|TRBJ2-2|-
CASSAGPAGELFF
TGTGCCAGCAGTGCGGGGCCGGCCGGGGAGCTGTTTTTT
>TRBV3-1|many|TRBJ2-3|TRBD2
CASSQGTSGRTWTDTQYF
TGTGCCAGCAGCCAAGGGACTAGCGGGAGGACGTGGACAGATACGCAGTATTTT
>TRBV7-8|many|TRBJ1-2|TRBD1
CASSLTGVREGYGYTF
TGTGCCAGCAGCTTAACAGGGGTCCGGGAAGGCTATGGCTACACCTTC
>TRBV7-2|many|TRBJ2-1|-
CASRPRDKSSYNEQFF
TGTGCCAGCAGGCCCCGGGACAAGTCCTCCTACAATGAGCAGTTCTTC
>TRBV6-1|-|TRBJ1-2|-
CASSEARDNLSFF
TGTGCCAGCAGTGAAGCGCGGGACAACCTATCATTCTTC
>TRBV21-1|-|TRBJ2-2|-
CASSKVFREAGELFF
TGTGCCAGCAGCAAGGTGTTCAGGGAGGCCGGGGAGCTGTTTTTT
>TRBV18|few|TRBJ1-2|-
CASSPTGVPNYGYTF
TGTGCCAGCTCACCCACTGGGGTTCCTAACTATGGCTACACCTTC
>TRBV5-1|many|TRBJ2-3|TRBD1
CASSLGTGTGSTDTQYF
TGCGCCAGCAGCTTAGGAACCGGGACAGGATCGACAGATACGCAGTATTTT
>TRBV29-1|many|TRBJ2-7|-
CSVVSGDEQYF
TGCAGCGTTGTATCAGGGGACGAGCAGTACTTC
>TRBV7-8|many|TRBJ2-7|TRBD2
CASSSPGLAVYEQYF
TGTGCCAGCAGCTCCCCGGGACTAGCTGTGTACGAGCAGTACTTC
>TRBV20-1|many|TRBJ2-3|-
CSVPGAISTDTQYF
TGCAGTGTCCCGGGAGCGATAAGCACAGATACGCAGTATTTT
>TRBV7-9|-|TRBJ1-6|TRBD1
CASSSRQGGSPLHF
TGTGCCAGCAGCTCCCGGCAGGGGGGTTCACCCCTCCACTTT
>TRBV18|-|TRBJ1-5|-
CVSSPVGVDQPQHF
TGTGTCAGCTCACCAGTGGGGGTCGATCAGCCCCAGCATTTT
>TRBV11-2|many|TRBJ2-3|-
CASSLDHGNTQYF
TGTGCCAGCAGCTTAGATCACGGGAATACGCAGTATTTT
>TRBV4-1|few|TRBJ1-2|TRBD1
CASRLGQDGYTF
TGCGCCAGCAGGTTGGGACAGGATGGCTACACCTTC
>TRBV12-3/TRBV12-4|-|TRBJ1-1|-
CASSLGLGGRDTEAFF
TGTGCCAGCAGTTTGGGTTTGGGGGGCAGGGACACTGAAGCTTTCTTT